Below are 15 T cell receptor beta chains sequenced from a single sample in a study of blood T cell repertoires in COVID-19. Repertoires were generated with immunoSEQ multiplex PCR, while TCRdb's copy carries only in-frame clones and drops some. Seen here are some 87,000 clones, roughly four fifths observed once, and the top ten hold 24%. Material for sequencing was peripheral blood. The origin of the receptors is a human donor in a cohort sampled during active COVID-19.

The J gene is TRBJ2-7, the V gene TRBV7-2; 8 bases fit TRBD1. The CDR3 contains 15 residues. After removal of 6 bases from V and 0 bases from J, the junction contained 7 bases not matched to a gene. Germline V lookup: CDR1 SGHTA, CDR2 FQGNSA. The DNA for the CDR3 is TGTGCCAGCAGTTCCGGGACAGGTCACTCCTACGAGCAGTACTTC. Translation: CASSSGTGHSYEQYF.

This chain uses TRBV4-1 with TRBJ1-1, with D maybe TRBD1 (5 bases). Germline CDR1 MGHRA, CDR2 YSYEKL. The CDR3 runs to 17 residues. V dropped 2 bases and J dropped 0 bases, with 16 bases sitting between them. The CDR3 here is CASSQLREGAVNTEAFF. DNA for the CDR3: TGCGCCAGCAGCCAATTAAGGGAAGGGGCCGTGAACACTGAAGCTTTCTTT.

The rearrangement joins TRBV28 to TRBJ2-1; perhaps TRBD1 as D (6 bases). CDR1 and CDR2 from the germline V gene are MDHEN and SYDVKM. The CDR3 loop spans 11 amino acids. As DNA, the CDR3 is TGTTCTGTATGGGGGCTCAATGAGCAGTTCTTC. Amino acids: CSVWGLNEQFF.

The chain couples TRBV27 to TRBJ2-3; 8 bases agree with TRBD2. The CDR3 spans 14 residues. Germline V gene sequence: CDR1 MNHEY, CDR2 SMNVEV (reference sequence). V trimming: 2 bases; J trimming: 7 bases; junction bases outside the gene matches: 5. The CDR3, as DNA: TGTGCCAGCAGTTTAGAAAAGCGGGAGAATACGCAGTATTTT. Protein: CASSLEKRENTQYF.

The V call is TRBV10-3, the J call TRBJ1-2, with 7 positions matching TRBD1. After removal of 3 bases from V and 3 bases from J, the junction contained 10 bases not matched to a gene. Germline CDR1 reads ENHRY; CDR2 reads SYGVKD. The CDR3 sequence is 16 residues long. Here the CDR3 DNA reads TGTGCCATCAGTGATCCTAAGACAGGGAGAGACTATGGCTACACCTTC. Its protein is CAISDPKTGRDYGYTF.

V and J are TRBV5-4 and TRBJ1-2; D gene uncertain. The V gene's germline CDR1 is SGHNT and CDR2 YYREEE (reference sequence). The V and J ends lost 2 bases and 4 bases respectively, with 15 bases between them. The CDR3 contains 15 residues. The CDR3 loop is CASSFGPATVYGYTF. CDR3 DNA: TGTGCCAGCAGCTTCGGCCCGGCGACTGTCTATGGCTACACCTTC.

The genes are TRBV29-1 and TRBJ1-2; 8 bases fit TRBD1. Germline V CDR1 and CDR2: SQVTM, ANQGSEA. CDR3 length: 11 amino acids. The V and J ends lost 6 bases and 8 bases, in that order; junction bases with no gene match: 5. The CDR3 here is CSVTGAGGYTF. CDR3 bases: TGCAGCGTGACAGGGGCAGGAGGCTACACCTTC.

The chain employs TRBV18 and TRBJ1-4; D gene ambiguous. Germline CDR1 KGHSH, CDR2 LQKENI. Trimming cost V 6 bases and J 3 bases, with 11 bases left between them. The CDR3 extends over 14 amino acids. CDR3 residues: CASSPRSSNEKLFF. In DNA form, the CDR3 reads TGTGCCAGCTCCCCTAGAAGCTCTAATGAAAAACTGTTTTTT.

The chain has TRBV7-8 and TRBJ2-7; D gene uncertain. The V and J ends lost 1 base and 1 base respectively, with 17 bases between them. Per germline, CDR1 SGHVS and CDR2 FQNEAQ. This CDR3 has 17 residues. This chain's CDR3 is CASSLGTLGEVSYEQYF. The CDR3 region has the DNA TGTGCCAGCAGCTTAGGAACCCTCGGAGAGGTGTCCTACGAGCAGTACTTC.

This clone has just one count. J is TRBJ1-4 and V is TRBV6-4; 8 bases align to TRBD1. Germline loops: CDR1 MRHNA, CDR2 SNTAGT. J lost 8 bases, V lost 0 bases, and 5 bases had no gene match. CDR3 length: 15 residues. The CDR3 region has the DNA TGTGCCAGCAGTGACTCGACAGGGGTTGGGGAAAAACTGTTTTTT. Residues: CASSDSTGVGEKLFF.

In this sample, this clone turned up a few times. This chain connects TRBV7-8 to TRBJ2-1; 8 bases line up with TRBD2. There are 15 residues in the CDR3. Per the germline V gene, CDR1 is SGHVS and CDR2 is FQNEAQ. Germline trimming cut 1 base from V and 7 bases from J; bases unmatched to any gene: 6. CDR3 amino acids: CASSLVRPGGNEQFF. CDR3 sequence (DNA): TGTGCCAGCAGCTTAGTAAGACCGGGAGGGAATGAGCAGTTCTTC.

The V gene is TRBV9, the J gene TRBJ1-4; no firm D call. The length of the CDR3 is 19 residues. V was cut by 0 bases and J by 0 bases, with 18 bases left in between. Germline loops: CDR1 SGDLS, CDR2 YYNGEE. CDR3 in DNA: TGTGCCAGCAGCGTAGAGCCGGGAGGACTCTCCCCAACTAATGAAAAACTGTTTTTT. Protein sequence: CASSVEPGGLSPTNEKLFF.

The rearrangement joins TRBV3-1 (or the pseudogene TRBV3-2) to TRBJ2-5, with 11 bases matching TRBD2. The CDR3 sequence is 17 residues long. Germline V lookup: CDR1 LGHDT, CDR2 YNNKEL (reference sequence). J gave up 2 bases and V 0 bases, and 5 bases lay outside the gene matches. The CDR3 is CASSQEPSGGPQETQYF. As DNA, the CDR3 is TGTGCCAGCAGCCAAGAGCCTAGCGGGGGGCCACAAGAGACCCAGTACTTC.

The chain recombines TRBV19 with TRBJ1-1, with a tentative D call TRBD1 (6 bases). Per the germline V gene, CDR1 is LNHDA and CDR2 is SQIVND (reference sequence). The V gene lost 8 bases and the J gene lost 0 bases, with 10 bases spanning the gap. There are 13 residues in the CDR3. Here the CDR3 reads CASAGQMNTEAFF. CDR3 nucleotides: TGTGCCAGTGCCGGACAGATGAACACTGAAGCTTTCTTT.

The CDR3 nucleotides read TGTGCCAGCTCACCAGGGGTCGGGGTGTCTAAAAGGGACAGAGAGGACGAGTGGAACATTCAGTACTTC. Its translation: CASSPGVGVSKRDREDEWNIQYF. This chain connects TRBV18 to TRBJ2-4; TRBD1 aligns across 7 bases. This CDR3 contains 23 residues. Germline CDR1 reads KGHSH; CDR2 reads LQKENI. V lost 2 bases and J lost 7; bases outside the gene matches: 32.